One T cell receptor beta chain is described in this entry. These data originate in a study of blood T cell repertoires in COVID-19. Study-wide context: Samples representing acute and convalescent COVID-19 were sourced from the United States, Italy and Spain. T cells, B-cell-depleted T cells, or PBMCs provided the cDNA or gDNA that served as material.

In the original analysis: Scientists estimated how many nucleated cells there were by amplifying reference gene primers. Sequenced by immunoSEQ multiplex PCR; TCRdb stores in-frame clones only, minus some. V and J calls and clone size follow that table, whereas D and trimming were derived from the DNA. The repertoire has about 75,000 clones, roughly 88% of them found once; the top ten carry about 6%. CDR3 length: 15 residues. V trimming: 3 bases; J trimming: 4 bases; junction bases outside the gene matches: 6. The V gene's germline CDR1 is MNHNS and CDR2 SASEGT. Sequencing was done on a sample of peripheral blood. V usage is TRBV6-1 and J usage is TRBJ1-5; 7 bases fit TRBD1. This clonotype was obtained from an older woman with acute or convalescent COVID-19. CDR3 amino acids: CASSDPGQINQPQHF. DNA for the CDR3: TGTGCCAGCAGTGACCCGGGACAGATTAATCAGCCCCAGCATTTT.